The clone carrying this T cell receptor beta chain showed up many times. The CDR3 has 14 amino acids. Trimming removed 1 base at V and 2 bases at J, with 11 bases between. Germline CDR1 and CDR2: DFQATT and SNEGSKA (reference sequence). Time point here: patch test 1, 2 weeks after DPC sensitization. Noted treatment: therapeutic diphenylcyclopropenone sensitization with weekly scalp DPC. These data originate in a study of human T cells and chemical hapten exposure. TCRdb re-analysed the RACE reads in MiXCR, keeping a single row per CDR3 protein. In the table there are about 80,000 distinct CDR3 sequences, 9% to 12% of which are singletons.

The gene calls are TRBV20-1 and TRBJ1-1; D is uncertain. This clonotype was obtained from a woman aged 45-65 years with alopecia areata. Some clones in this sample may be carry-over from other donors' samples. The material sequenced was whole blood, taken in connection with sensitization to the hapten diphenylcyclopropenone (DPC). This CDR3 is CSARAPQVNTEAFF. The CDR3 DNA reads as TGCAGTGCTAGAGCCCCGCAGGTCAACACTGAAGCTTTCTTT.